A selection of T cell receptor beta chains follows, all from one sample in a study of cytomegalovirus exposure and HLA in healthy donors. The protocol was immunoSEQ multiplex PCR, while the TCRdb copy is restricted to in-frame clones and leaves out a portion. The sample lists more than 110,000 clones; 70% were seen once. The source material was PBMCs. These receptors all come from a woman aged 60 to 75 in good health and CMV-seropositive. CDR3s include the opening cysteine and the closing phenylalanine or tryptophan. A D gene is named only where the DNA matches it firmly. The size of a clone is reported for some rows only, either as once, few or many, or as a class for expanded clones.

clone size: NA; D gene: NA; V gene: TRBV6-1; J gene: TRBJ1-5; CDR3 DNA: TGTGCCAGCAGTGAAGAGGATCGGGGAAGGAGGAATCAGCCCCAGCATTTT; CDR3 protein: CASSEEDRGRRNQPQHF
clone size: NA; D gene: NA; V gene: TRBV25-1; J gene: TRBJ1-1; CDR3 DNA: TGTGCCAGCAGTGAACGGAGGGTTTCGAACACTGAAGCTTTCTTT; CDR3 protein: CASSERRVSNTEAFF
clone size: few; D gene: NA; V gene: TRBV27; J gene: TRBJ2-3; CDR3 DNA: TGTGCCAGCAGTCCCCCAGGGTTTTTCGATACGCAGTATTTT; CDR3 protein: CASSPPGFFDTQYF
clone size: few; D gene: TRBD2; V gene: TRBV6-1; J gene: TRBJ2-1; CDR3 DNA: TGTGCCAGCAGTGAAAACAGCGGGAGGTCCTTTGAGCAGTTCTTC; CDR3 protein: CASSENSGRSFEQFF
clone size: few; D gene: TRBD2; V gene: TRBV28; J gene: TRBJ2-1; CDR3 DNA: TGTGCCAGCAGTCGTCGAACTAGCGGGAGTTACAATGAGCAGTTCTTC; CDR3 protein: CASSRRTSGSYNEQFF
clone size: NA; D gene: NA; V gene: TRBV5-4; J gene: TRBJ2-1; CDR3 DNA: TGTGCCAGCAGCCAATACAATGAGCAGTTCTTC; CDR3 protein: CASSQYNEQFF
clone size: NA; D gene: TRBD1; V gene: TRBV6-1; J gene: TRBJ2-2; CDR3 DNA: TGTGCCAGCAGCGGGGACAGGCTTACCGGGGAGCTGTTTTTT; CDR3 protein: CASSGDRLTGELFF
clone size: NA; D gene: NA; V gene: TRBV6-5; J gene: TRBJ1-1; CDR3 DNA: TGTGCCAGCAGCAGCCCAGGTGAAGCTTTCTTT; CDR3 protein: CASSSPGEAFF
clone size: few; D gene: NA; V gene: TRBV7-9; J gene: TRBJ2-7; CDR3 DNA: TGTGCCAGCAGCCCCGGGACACACTACGAGCAGTACTTC; CDR3 protein: CASSPGTHYEQYF
clone size: few; D gene: TRBD1; V gene: TRBV7-9; J gene: TRBJ2-3; CDR3 DNA: TGTGCCAGCAGCTTAAGTTCAGGGACAGCAACAGATACGCAGTATTTT; CDR3 protein: CASSLSSGTATDTQYF
clone size: NA; D gene: NA; V gene: TRBV27; J gene: TRBJ2-2; CDR3 DNA: TGTGCCAGCAGTGCCGACAGGACCCCGAACACCGGGGAGCTGTTTTTT; CDR3 protein: CASSADRTPNTGELFF
clone size: once; D gene: NA; V gene: TRBV11-2; J gene: TRBJ2-7; CDR3 DNA: TGTGCCAGCAGCTTATCGGACACCTTCTACGAGCAGTACTTC; CDR3 protein: CASSLSDTFYEQYF
clone size: NA; D gene: TRBD2; V gene: TRBV5-6; J gene: TRBJ2-3; CDR3 DNA: TGTGCCAGCAGCTCGATACTAGCGGTCGGCGGCGCAGATACGCAGTATTTT; CDR3 protein: CASSSILAVGGADTQYF
clone size: NA; D gene: NA; V gene: TRBV6-1; J gene: TRBJ1-4; CDR3 DNA: TGTGCCAGCCGACGGGACTCCGGAGGTGAAAAACTGTTTTTT; CDR3 protein: CASRRDSGGEKLFF
clone size: NA; D gene: NA; V gene: TRBV19; J gene: TRBJ1-5; CDR3 DNA: TGTGCCAGTTTAGACAGGAAGAGCAATCAGCCCCAGCATTTT; CDR3 protein: CASLDRKSNQPQHF
clone size: few; D gene: TRBD1; V gene: TRBV7-9; J gene: TRBJ2-7; CDR3 DNA: TGTGCCAGCGGGGGACAGGGGGGCGAGCAGTACTTC; CDR3 protein: CASGGQGGEQYF